The next 15 T cell receptor beta chains were all read from a single sample in a study of neurological immune-mediated disorders. TCRdb redid the calling of the 5' RACE reads with MiXCR, one entry per CDR3 protein. The top ten hold about 2.6% of the sample, which has 50,000 to 85,000 distinct CDR3 sequences, roughly 5.5% seen once. Sequenced sample: PBMCs. These receptors originate from a woman in her 30s with multiple sclerosis.

This clonotype was observed at least ten times. V is TRBV12-3 or TRBV12-4 and J is TRBJ1-3; D is ambiguous. CDR3 length: 12 amino acids. V was clipped by 8 bases and J by 4 bases, with 9 bases between them. The CDR3 is CASAYAGNTIYF. DNA of the CDR3: TGTGCCAGCGCATACGCCGGAAACACCATATATTTT.

A few counts support this clonotype. A much larger clone is a single base away; this may be a read error. CDR3 residues: CASSQEQMRQPQHF. The CDR3 coding sequence is TGCGCCAGCAGCCAGGAACAGATGAGGCAGCCCCAGCATTTT. The rearrangement uses TRBV4-1 and TRBJ1-5; D is uncertain. Germline-derived CDR1 and CDR2 are MGHRA and YSYEKL. Trimming took 3 bases from V and 7 from J, leaving 13 bases between them. The CDR3 totals 14 residues.

This clonotype was counted many times. The rearrangement joins TRBV3-1 to TRBJ2-6; D not certain. With 1 base removed from V and 2 bases from J, the gap between germline ends came to 6 bases. There are 15 residues in the CDR3. In germline, CDR1 is LGHDT, CDR2 YNNKEL (reference sequence). CDR3: CASSQGAAGANVLTF. The DNA of the CDR3 is TGTGCCAGCAGCCAAGGGGCAGCTGGGGCCAACGTCCTGACTTTC.

J is TRBJ1-2 and V is TRBV5-1, with 7 bases matching TRBD1. Trimming removed 0 bases from V and 6 bases from J; junction bases left unmatched: 8. CDR3 length: 15 amino acids. The germline gives CDR1 SGHRS, CDR2 YFSETQ. CDR3 sequence: CASSLVPQQGDGYTF. DNA for the CDR3: TGCGCCAGCAGCTTGGTACCGCAGCAGGGGGATGGCTACACCTTC.

This rearrangement joins TRBV5-6 to TRBJ1-5; D remains unclear. Per germline, CDR1 SGHDT and CDR2 YYEEEE. Between the trimmed V and J ends, which lost 0 bases and 5 bases, there was a span of 12 bases. The CDR3 has 15 amino acids. The CDR3 here is CASSLAETPHQPQHF. The CDR3 DNA reads TGTGCCAGCAGCTTGGCTGAAACGCCTCATCAGCCCCAGCATTTT.

The V and J genes are TRBV24-1 and TRBJ2-2; 10 bases line up with TRBD1. Per the germline V gene, CDR1 is KGHDR and CDR2 is SFDVKD. The V and J ends lost 3 bases and 4 bases, in that order; junction bases with no gene match: 4. The CDR3 length is 16 residues. CDR3 residues: CATSDPRTGGTGELFF. In DNA form, the CDR3 reads TGTGCCACCAGTGATCCCCGGACAGGGGGCACCGGGGAGCTGTTTTTT.

This chain links TRBV7-2 with TRBJ1-3; TRBD1 agrees at 7 bases. This CDR3 has 16 amino acids. The V segment lost 3 bases and the J segment 0 bases; nucleotides outside the gene matches: 5. Looked up from germline, CDR1 is SGHTA and CDR2 is FQGNSA. Here the CDR3 reads CASSLETGRSGNTIYF. The CDR3 DNA follows: TGTGCCAGCAGCTTGGAGACAGGGCGCTCTGGAAACACCATATATTTT.

Notes on this clonotype: Just one base apart from a much larger clone, this may be a read error. The chain couples TRBV5-6 to TRBJ2-3; either TRBD1 or TRBD2 may supply D (5 bases each). Germline loops: CDR1 SGHDT, CDR2 YYEEEE. CDR3 length: 14 amino acids. CDR3 sequence reads: CASSDAGTTDMQYF. The CDR3 DNA reads as TGTGCCAGCAGCGACGCCGGGACCACAGATATGCAGTATTTT.

This clonotype was seen repeatedly, ten times or more. V is TRBV7-9 and J is TRBJ2-7; either TRBD1 or TRBD2 may fit D (6 bases each). Looked up from germline, CDR1 is SEHNR and CDR2 is FQNEAQ (reference sequence). Trimming stripped 4 bases from V and 3 bases from J, with 13 bases between. The length of the CDR3 is 14 residues. Here the CDR3 reads CASSWGPGLYEQYF. CDR3 nucleotides: TGTGCCAGCAGCTGGGGGCCGGGACTCTACGAGCAGTACTTC.

To note about this clonotype: A much larger clone lies one base from this, so it may be a read error. This chain joins TRBV5-1 and TRBJ2-3, with unresolved D. V lost 3 bases to trimming and J lost 2 bases, with 16 bases between them. In germline, CDR1 is SGHRS, CDR2 YFSETQ. The CDR3 is 16 residues long. The CDR3 DNA follows: TGCGCCAGCAGCTCCTCTCCGCGATCGGACACAGATACGCAGTATTTT. It yields the protein CASSSSPRSDTDTQYF.

This clonotype was found many times. This rearrangement joins TRBV5-6 to TRBJ2-6, with 8 bases that match TRBD1. Germline CDR1 is SGHDT and CDR2 is YYEEEE. With 7 bases clipped from V and 0 bases from J, the junction kept 0 bases outside the gene matches. The CDR3 runs to 14 residues. CDR3 nucleotide sequence: TGTGCCAGCGACAGGGGCTCTGGGGCCAACGTCCTGACTTTC. Translating gives CASDRGSGANVLTF.

This clonotype was counted many times. V usage is TRBV4-1 and J usage is TRBJ1-1; 9 nucleotides match TRBD1. Trimming took 4 bases from V and 1 from J; bases not matched to a gene: 13. This CDR3 contains 18 residues. Germline values: CDR1 MGHRA, CDR2 YSYEKL. CDR3 amino acids: CASSPSGTGTVRNTEAFF. CDR3 DNA sequence: TGCGCCAGCAGCCCTTCCGGGACAGGGACGGTGCGGAACACTGAAGCTTTCTTT.

At least ten counts were recorded for this clonotype. The V call is TRBV10-3, the J call TRBJ1-2; 8 bases match TRBD1. Germline lookup yields CDR1 ENHRY and CDR2 SYGVKD. The trim removed 0 bases at V and 4 bases at J, leaving 1 base unmatched. The CDR3 covers 14 residues. DNA of the CDR3: TGTGCCATCAGTGAGTCAACAGGGGGCTATGGCTACACCTTC. Its protein is CAISESTGGYGYTF.

Ten or more counts support this clonotype. The chain links TRBV4-1 to TRBJ1-2; 7 positions agree with TRBD1. Germline V gene sequence: CDR1 MGHRA, CDR2 YSYEKL. The length of the CDR3 is 15 residues. Trimming removed 4 bases from V and 2 bases from J; junction bases left unmatched: 7. CDR3 coding DNA: TGCGCCAGCAGCCCCACCCGGGGACAGAACTATGGCTACACCTTC. It translates to CASSPTRGQNYGYTF.

Points on this clonotype: With a much larger clone just one base away, this may be a read error. The rearrangement uses TRBV5-1 and TRBJ1-1, with D hard to call. The CDR3 runs to 13 residues. Germline values: CDR1 SGHRS, CDR2 YFSETQ. Trimming left V 3 bases short and J 4 bases short, with 10 bases between. In DNA form, the CDR3 reads TGCGCCAGCAGCTATGAGATATCCACTGAAGCTTTCTTT. It encodes CASSYEISTEAFF. Full variable domain (rest looked up from reference TRBV5-1 and TRBJ1-1): KAGVTQTPRYLIKTRGQQVTLSCSPISGHRSVSWYQQTPGQGLQFLFEYFSETQRNKGNFPGRFSGRQFSNSRSEMNVSTLELGDSALYLCASSYEISTEAFFGQGTRLTVV.